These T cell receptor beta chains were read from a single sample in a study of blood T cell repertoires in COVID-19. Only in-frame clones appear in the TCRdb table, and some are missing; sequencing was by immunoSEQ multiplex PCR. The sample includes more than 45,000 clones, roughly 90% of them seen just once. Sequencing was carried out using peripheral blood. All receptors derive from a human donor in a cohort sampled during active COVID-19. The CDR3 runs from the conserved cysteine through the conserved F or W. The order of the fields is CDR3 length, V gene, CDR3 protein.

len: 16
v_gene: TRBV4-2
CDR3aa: CASSQDRTATNSPLHF

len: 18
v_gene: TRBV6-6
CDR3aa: CASSRGTGGAWGNQPQHF

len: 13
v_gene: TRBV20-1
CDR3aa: CSASSRDSYEQYF

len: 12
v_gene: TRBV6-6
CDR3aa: CASSYRGHWGHF

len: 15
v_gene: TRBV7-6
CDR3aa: CASSTRGGYGNTIYF

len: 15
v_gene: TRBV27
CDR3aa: CASSLLQPTNEKLFF

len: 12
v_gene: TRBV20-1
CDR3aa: CSASRQDNEQFF

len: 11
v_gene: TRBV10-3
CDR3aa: CAISESETQYF

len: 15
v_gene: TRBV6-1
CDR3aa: CASSEYSRGRTEAFF

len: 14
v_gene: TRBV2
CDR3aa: CASSRDRVTYEQYF

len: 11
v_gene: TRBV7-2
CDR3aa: CASSLSYLPFF

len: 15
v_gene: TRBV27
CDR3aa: CASSYRRAGPTEAFF

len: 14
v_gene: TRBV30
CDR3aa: CAWIQLPESYGYTF

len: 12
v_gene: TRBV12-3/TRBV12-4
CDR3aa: CASSPGEYGYTF

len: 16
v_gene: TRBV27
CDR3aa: CASSFHPTGEYYGYTF

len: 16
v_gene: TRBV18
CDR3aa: CASSPNPGQLSTEAFF

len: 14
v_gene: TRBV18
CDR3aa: CASSQEDAAYGYTF

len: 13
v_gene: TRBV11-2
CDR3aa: CASSSQYRGGYTF

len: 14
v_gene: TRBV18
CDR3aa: CASLRGTGEETQYF

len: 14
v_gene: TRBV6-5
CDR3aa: CASSYDYTGSGYTF

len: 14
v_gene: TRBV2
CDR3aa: CASRGQSLNQPQHF

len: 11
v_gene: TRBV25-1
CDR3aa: CATLWGGEQYF

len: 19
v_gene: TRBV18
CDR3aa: CASSPPRGIEDSGANVLTF

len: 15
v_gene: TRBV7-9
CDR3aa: CASSLRRVRKETQYF

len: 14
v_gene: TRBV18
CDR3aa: CASSPGQVQETQYF

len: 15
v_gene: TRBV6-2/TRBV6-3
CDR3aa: CASSRPSGRGGGGIF

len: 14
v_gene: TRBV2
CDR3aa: CASSEAQGSEKLFF

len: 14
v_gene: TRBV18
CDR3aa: CASSPGTTNEKLFF

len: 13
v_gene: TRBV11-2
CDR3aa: CASSLTAQETQYF

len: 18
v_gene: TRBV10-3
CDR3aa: CAISDPGGGKFSYNEQFF